The 24 T cell receptor beta chains listed next were all sequenced from one sample in a study of chemoradiotherapy in HPV16-positive cancers. Clones were sequenced by immunoSEQ multiplex PCR, and TCRdb holds only the in-frame ones, with some missing. The sample lists 460 or so clones, 82% seen once, with over 11% in the top ten. This specimen consisted of tumor tissue, obtained from a patient who underwent chemoradiotherapy. The receptors were gathered from a human donor with HPV-associated anogenital cancer.

The chain is built from TRBV29-1 and TRBJ1-2; D is undetermined. Germline CDR1 reads SQVTM; CDR2 reads ANQGSEA. The V end lost 3 bases, the J end lost 4 bases, and 6 bases lay between the germline ends. The CDR3 runs 11 residues. CDR3 in amino acids: CSVDFSYGYTF. The DNA of the CDR3 is TGCAGCGTTGATTTTTCCTATGGCTACACCTTC.

J is TRBJ1-5 and V is TRBV25-1, with unresolved D. The CDR3 is made up of 12 amino acids. Trimming pared 5 bases from V and 2 bases from J, leaving 4 bases between. Germline V gene data show CDR1 as MGHDK and CDR2 as SYGVNS. The CDR3 loop is CASSSGNQPQHF. The DNA of the CDR3 is TGTGCCAGCAGTTCCGGCAATCAGCCCCAGCATTTT.

The DNA of the CDR3 is TGTGCCAGCAGCTCCTTATACGAGCAGTACTTC. It yields the protein CASSSLYEQYF. The V gene is TRBV13, the J gene TRBJ2-7, with D unresolved. V shed 4 bases and J shed 4 bases, with 5 bases lying between them. Germline loops: CDR1 PRHDT, CDR2 FYEKMQ (reference sequence). The CDR3 has 11 residues.

The J gene is TRBJ2-7, the V gene TRBV27, with 10 bases lining up with TRBD2. V lost 3 bases and J lost 3; bases outside the gene matches: 17. Germline V CDR1 and CDR2: MNHEY, SMNVEV (reference sequence). The CDR3 spans 19 residues. CDR3 in DNA: TGTGCCAGCAGTTTCTTAGGGGCCGGGACTAGCGAGGTGGTCTACGAGCAGTACTTC. Translation gives CASSFLGAGTSEVVYEQYF.

This rearrangement joins TRBV6-6 to TRBJ1-5; unclear D gene. The CDR3 loop spans 14 amino acids. Trimming pared 2 bases from V and 3 bases from J, leaving 8 bases between. CDR1 and CDR2 (germline): MNHNY, SVGAGI (reference sequence). CDR3 sequence: CASSYPVNNQPQHF. In DNA form, the CDR3 reads TGTGCCAGCAGTTACCCGGTAAACAATCAGCCCCAGCATTTT.

The CDR3 region has the DNA TGTGCCAGCAGCTTTAAAGGGGTGCAGGGGAAGACCCAGTACTTC. Protein: CASSFKGVQGKTQYF. V usage is TRBV7-8 and J usage is TRBJ2-5; D may be TRBD1 (6 bases). The CDR3 runs 15 residues. V was cut by 3 bases and J by 6 bases, with 17 bases left in between. The germline gives CDR1 SGHVS, CDR2 FQNEAQ.

The CDR3 here is CASSQEVGIDQPQHF. The CDR3 DNA reads TGCGCCAGCAGCCAAGAAGTGGGGATCGATCAGCCCCAGCATTTT. This sequence joins TRBV4-3 and TRBJ1-5; unclear D gene. The CDR3 length is 15 residues. Between the trimmed V and J ends, which lost 0 bases and 5 bases, there was a span of 11 bases. Germline values: CDR1 LGHNA, CDR2 YSLEER.

The V and J genes are TRBV4-2 and TRBJ1-1, with D unclear. Trimming took off 1 base at V and 1 base at J, with 4 bases between the two ends. The CDR3 is 13 residues long. Germline CDR1 is LGHNA and CDR2 is YNFKEQ. DNA of the CDR3: TGTGCCAGCAGCCAAGTGGGGAACACTGAAGCTTTCTTT. Translating it yields CASSQVGNTEAFF.

The V and J genes are TRBV28 and TRBJ2-7; unclear D gene. In germline, CDR1 is MDHEN, CDR2 SYDVKM. V was shortened by 7 bases and J by 5 bases, with 12 bases between the two germline ends. The CDR3 sequence is 12 residues long. CDR3 loop: CASTTNVNEQYF. The CDR3 bases are TGTGCCAGCACTACAAACGTCAACGAGCAGTACTTC.

The chain has TRBV7-6 and TRBJ2-1; D not resolved. V lost 1 base and J 9 bases, leaving 13 bases between the germline ends. This CDR3 comprises 14 residues. Germline V CDR1 and CDR2: SGHVS, FNYEAQ. The CDR3 bases are TGTGCCAGCAGCTTAGTGGTAGAGGAAGGTGAGCAGTTCTTC. As protein: CASSLVVEEGEQFF.

The rearrangement joins TRBV19 to TRBJ2-6, with D possibly being TRBD1 (6 bases). Germline V gives CDR1 LNHDA, CDR2 SQIVND (reference sequence). V lost 4 bases to trimming and J lost 4 bases, with 17 bases between them. The CDR3 covers 17 residues. CDR3 bases: TGTGCCAGTAGTACCGGCCTTACAGGGACCGGGGCCAACGTCCTGACTTTC. It yields the protein CASSTGLTGTGANVLTF.

V and J are TRBV27 and TRBJ1-2; tentative D call: TRBD1 (6 bases). Trimming shortened V by 4 bases and J by 5 bases, and 17 bases separated the two germline ends. Germline V gene sequence: CDR1 MNHEY, CDR2 SMNVEV (reference sequence). The CDR3 has 15 residues. The CDR3, as DNA: TGTGCCAGCAGTTACGCCCAGGGGCCCATTTATGGCTACACCTTC. Amino acid sequence: CASSYAQGPIYGYTF.

Only one count was recorded for this clone. This chain uses TRBV4-1 with TRBJ1-1; 7 bases map to TRBD1. This CDR3 has 15 amino acids. The ends lost 4 bases at V and 5 bases at J; junction bases unmatched: 10. Germline assignment: CDR1 MGHRA and CDR2 YSYEKL. For the CDR3, the DNA is TGCGCCAGCAGCCCCCGACAGGGATCGGAGACTGAAGCTTTCTTT. Amino acid sequence: CASSPRQGSETEAFF.

The gene calls are TRBV20-1 and TRBJ2-7; no clear D. CDR3 size: 11 residues. Germline assignment: CDR1 DFQATT and CDR2 SNEGSKA (reference sequence). V was shortened by 0 bases and J by 4 bases, with 4 bases between the two germline ends. The CDR3 bases are TGCAGTGCTAGAGATTTGTACGAGCAGTACTTC. This codes for CSARDLYEQYF.

This chain joins TRBV10-3 and TRBJ2-7; TRBD2 aligns across 9 bases. This CDR3 has 14 residues. In germline, CDR1 is ENHRY, CDR2 SYGVKD. V dropped 4 bases and J dropped 2; count of bases not matched to a gene: 3. CDR3 sequence (DNA): TGTGCCATCAGTGGGGCTAGCGGGGCCTACGAGCAGTACTTC. This sequence encodes CAISGASGAYEQYF.

This sequence joins TRBV7-2 and TRBJ2-5; 16 bases are a match to TRBD2. V was clipped by 8 bases and J by 4 bases; unmatched bases: 7. CDR3 length equals 16 residues. CDR1 is SGHTA and CDR2 is FQGNSA in the germline V gene. CDR3 in DNA: TGTGCCAGCGTCCCGGGACTAGCGGGAGGGGGAGAGACCCAGTACTTC. Translated: CASVPGLAGGGETQYF.

This chain uses TRBV4-3 with TRBJ2-3; TRBD2 matches 11 bases. This CDR3 comprises 16 residues. Trimming cost V 6 bases and J 3 bases; bases outside gene matches: 8. Germline CDR1 is LGHNA and CDR2 is YSLEER. CDR3 protein: CASRNLAGGWTDTQYF. The CDR3 DNA is TGCGCCAGCAGAAATCTAGCGGGAGGATGGACAGATACGCAGTATTTT.

As to this clone: The conserved final phenylalanine or tryptophan is absent from the CDR3, which likely points to a read error. This CDR3 reads CASSRQGGNTEAFS. CDR3 bases: TGTGCCAGCAGTCGGCAGGGAGGGAACACTGAAGCTTTCTCT. J is TRBJ1-1 and V is TRBV27; a weak D match, TRBD1 (5 bases). Germline V lookup: CDR1 MNHEY, CDR2 SMNVEV (reference sequence). V lost 5 bases and J lost 1, with 11 bases in between. The CDR3 contains 14 residues.

This clone was seen a few times. V is TRBV5-4 and J is TRBJ1-1; 7 bases are shared with TRBD1. CDR3 size: 15 residues. The V segment lost 4 bases and the J segment 2 bases; nucleotides outside the gene matches: 8. In germline, CDR1 is SGHNT, CDR2 YYREEE (reference sequence). CDR3 sequence (DNA): TGTGCCAGCAGCCCCCGACAGGGCTTAAACACTGAAGCTTTCTTT. Encoded protein: CASSPRQGLNTEAFF.

The chain has TRBV10-2 and TRBJ2-3, with a weak D call TRBD2 (6 bases). The V gene's germline CDR1 is WSHSY and CDR2 SAAADI. The CDR3 covers 15 residues. Trimming took 4 bases from V and 4 from J, leaving 15 bases between them. CDR3 sequence (DNA): TGCGCCAGCAGTGGTAGCGGAAGCCGGCCAGATACGCAGTATTTT. Its protein is CASSGSGSRPDTQYF.

The chain has TRBV27 and TRBJ1-1; tentative D call: TRBD1 (6 bases). Trimming cost V 3 bases and J 3 bases, with 14 bases left between them. The CDR3 is made up of 15 amino acids. Germline V gene lookup returns CDR1 MNHEY and CDR2 SMNVEV (reference sequence). DNA for the CDR3: TGTGCCAGCAGTTTTGCGGGGGCGAGGCACACTGAAGCTTTCTTT. Its protein is CASSFAGARHTEAFF.

The rearrangement joins TRBV6-1 to TRBJ2-7; the match to TRBD2 covers 11 bases. This CDR3 has 15 residues. Germline trimming cut 0 bases from V and 5 bases from J; bases unmatched to any gene: 3. CDR1 is MNHNS, CDR2 SASEGT, per germline. CDR3 sequence (DNA): TGTGCCAGCAGTGAAGCCACTAGCGGGGGCGACGAGCAGTACTTC. Translation: CASSEATSGGDEQYF.

V is TRBV7-2 and J is TRBJ2-1; D remains unclear. Trimming removed 2 bases from V and 7 bases from J, with 9 bases in between. There are 13 residues in the CDR3. Germline V CDR1 and CDR2: SGHTA, FQGNSA. The CDR3 DNA reads TGTGCCAGCAGCTTAACCCCCCCGAATGAGCAGTTCTTC. Translating gives CASSLTPPNEQFF.

This clone has just one count. The V and J genes are TRBV7-2 and TRBJ2-5; no reliable D call. CDR1 and CDR2 (germline): SGHTA, FQGNSA. V dropped 3 bases and J dropped 0 bases, with 11 bases sitting between them. The CDR3 totals 15 residues. The CDR3 loop is CASSFPQSYQETQYF. The DNA for the CDR3 is TGTGCCAGCAGCTTTCCCCAGTCGTACCAAGAGACCCAGTACTTC. The full variable domain, its missing parts supplied by reference TRBV7-2 and TRBJ2-5, is GAGVSQSPSNKVTEKGKDVELRCDPISGHTALYWYRQSLGQGLEFLIYFQGNSAPDKSGLPSDRFSAERTGGSVSTLTIQRTQQEDSAVYLCASSFPQSYQETQYFGPGTRLLVL.